What follows are 27 T cell receptor beta chains derived from one specimen sequenced in a study of Graves' ophthalmopathy and Graves' hyperthyroidism. Amplification from RNA transcripts yielded the TCR beta CDR3 regions. The first round was an RT-PCR with HTBI primers, and the second round was a multiplex PCR. TCRdb re-called the multiplex PCR reads through MiXCR, storing one row per CDR3 protein. The data hold approximately 410,000 distinct CDR3 sequences, with 15% observed a single time. Sequencing was carried out using peripheral blood. Receptor source: a young woman with stable Graves' hyperthyroidism.

This clonotype was recorded at least ten times. The chain has TRBV5-1 and TRBJ1-5, with a weak D call TRBD1 (5 bases). The germline V gene has CDR1 SGHRS and CDR2 YFSETQ. Trimming shortened V by 4 bases and J by 8 bases, and 13 bases separated the two germline ends. This CDR3 is 13 amino acids long. The chain's CDR3 is CASSNGGVEPQHF. CDR3 DNA: TGCGCCAGCAGCAATGGAGGGGTAGAGCCCCAGCATTTT.

This clonotype was counted many times. This sequence joins TRBV12-3 or TRBV12-4 and TRBJ2-2; 7 nucleotides match TRBD2. V was clipped by 3 bases and J by 3 bases; unmatched bases: 7. CDR3 length: 16 amino acids. This CDR3 is CASSFWGGTYTGELFF. The DNA of the CDR3 is TGTGCCAGCAGTTTCTGGGGGGGGACCTACACCGGGGAGCTGTTTTTT.

This clonotype was observed at least ten times. J is TRBJ1-2 and V is TRBV20-1; possible D gene TRBD1, 6 bases. From germline, CDR1 is DFQATT and CDR2 SNEGSKA (reference sequence). The CDR3 has 14 amino acids. The V and J ends lost 1 base and 8 bases respectively, with 17 bases between them. Here the CDR3 reads CSARAHTGLYGYTF. The CDR3 DNA reads as TGCAGTGCTAGAGCCCACACAGGGCTCTACGGCTACACCTTC.

This clonotype was seen at least ten times. The chain links TRBV11-2 to TRBJ2-5, with TRBD2 matching 8 bases. CDR1 is SGHAT and CDR2 is FQNNGV in the germline V gene. CDR3 length: 14 amino acids. After removal of 5 bases from V and 3 bases from J, the junction contained 5 bases not matched to a gene. This CDR3 reads CASSRTLAEETQYF. The CDR3 nucleotides are TGTGCCAGCAGCCGAACACTAGCGGAAGAGACCCAGTACTTC.

This clonotype was detected once. V and J are TRBV12-3 or TRBV12-4 and TRBJ1-2; D call uncertain. Trimming took 3 bases from V and 8 from J, leaving 7 bases between them. The CDR3 has 11 amino acids. The CDR3 nucleotides are TGTGCCAGCAGTTTTTCGACAGGCTACACCTTC. Protein product: CASSFSTGYTF.

The chain is built from TRBV12-3 or TRBV12-4 and TRBJ2-5; 8 bases align to TRBD2. This CDR3 has 15 amino acids. The V and J ends lost 3 bases and 5 bases, in that order; junction bases with no gene match: 8. As DNA, the CDR3 is TGTGCCAGCAGTTTCGCCCCAGCGGGGGATGAGACCCAGTACTTC. Protein: CASSFAPAGDETQYF.

The chain links TRBV6-2 or TRBV6-3 to TRBJ2-7; TRBD2 agrees at 7 bases. The germline V gene has CDR1 MNHEY and CDR2 SVGEGT. Trimming at V came to 6 bases and at J to 2 bases, leaving 7 bases not matched to a gene. This CDR3 is 14 amino acids long. CDR3 sequence (DNA): TGTGCCAGCAGAAGTCCGGGACTAACCTACGAGCAGTACTTC. Translation gives CASRSPGLTYEQYF.

This clonotype was found a few times. This sequence may be a read error, since a much larger clone differs from it by one base. The chain links TRBV5-1 to TRBJ1-1; maybe TRBD1 (5 bases). The CDR3 consists of 15 residues. Trimming cost V 0 bases and J 4 bases, with 13 bases left between them. Germline-derived CDR1 and CDR2 are SGHRS and YFSETQ. CDR3 bases: TGCGCCAGCAGCTTGGATCCAGGGAGCATCACTGAAGCTTTCTTT. It codes for CASSLDPGSITEAFF.

The chain has TRBV11-2 and TRBJ2-4, with D uncertain. V lost 5 bases to trimming and J lost 0 bases, with 11 bases between them. This CDR3 has 15 residues. Germline V gene sequence: CDR1 SGHAT, CDR2 FQNNGV. Written as DNA, the CDR3 is TGTGCCAGCAGCCGTGGTCGTTTAGCCAAAAACATTCAGTACTTC. Translating it yields CASSRGRLAKNIQYF.

The rearrangement joins TRBV6-1 to TRBJ2-5; 8 nucleotides agree with TRBD1. The germline gives CDR1 MNHNS, CDR2 SASEGT. This CDR3 spans 14 amino acids. Unmatched junction bases numbered 6, after V lost 7 bases and J lost 2 bases. Here the CDR3 reads CASTGQGSQETQYF. In DNA form, the CDR3 reads TGTGCCAGCACTGGACAGGGTAGTCAAGAGACCCAGTACTTC.

In this sample, this clonotype turned up many times. The J gene is TRBJ2-5, the V gene TRBV12-3 or TRBV12-4; a weak D match, TRBD2 (5 bases). Trimming removed 5 bases from V and 5 bases from J, with 15 bases in between. The CDR3 consists of 14 residues. The CDR3 protein is CASSNLGESETQYF. Here the CDR3 DNA reads TGTGCCAGCAGTAATCTCGGGGAATCGGAGACCCAGTACTTC.

This chain uses TRBV12-3 or TRBV12-4 with TRBJ2-5, with D maybe TRBD2 (5 bases). V was cut by 3 bases and J by 5 bases, with 10 bases left in between. The CDR3 loop spans 13 amino acids. CDR3 bases: TGTGCCAGCAGTTTCGGCAGGAGGGAGACCCAGTACTTC. Translation: CASSFGRRETQYF.

Only a few counts were recorded for this clonotype. The V call is TRBV4-1, the J call TRBJ1-2; weak D call: TRBD1 (5 bases). Germline V gene data show CDR1 as MGHRA and CDR2 as YSYEKL. The V and J ends lost 0 bases and 8 bases respectively, with 19 bases between them. The CDR3 is 16 residues long. The CDR3, as DNA: TGCGCCAGCAGCCAAGATAGAGGGACTAAGTATGACGGCTACACCTTC. This encodes CASSQDRGTKYDGYTF.

Many counts were recorded for this clonotype. The chain combines TRBV10-3 with TRBJ1-2; 7 bases fit TRBD1. The CDR3 sequence is 13 residues long. With V trimmed by 7 bases and J by 5 bases, 7 bases remained unmatched. Germline loops: CDR1 ENHRY, CDR2 SYGVKD. For the CDR3, the DNA is TGTGCCATCACCCCGACAGGGACTTATGGCTACACCTTC. It yields the protein CAITPTGTYGYTF.

This clonotype has only one observation. A read error may be the cause here, since a much bigger clone is one base away. The V call is TRBV7-3, the J call TRBJ2-2, with D possibly being TRBD2 (5 bases). The CDR3 consists of 13 residues. The germline V gene has CDR1 SGHTA and CDR2 FQGTGA. The CDR3 DNA is TGTGCCAGCTCGGGGTCGCTCACCGGGGAGCCGTTTTTT. Protein product: CASSGSLTGEPFF.

This clonotype was counted a few times. The chain combines TRBV14 with TRBJ1-1, with D possibly TRBD1 on 5 matching bases. This CDR3 comprises 16 residues. Trimming pared 1 base from V and 2 bases from J, leaving 14 bases between. Germline CDR1 and CDR2: SGHDN and FVKESK. Here the CDR3 reads CASSQVGAGVNTEAFF. The CDR3 region has the DNA TGTGCCAGCAGCCAAGTTGGGGCCGGGGTAAACACTGAAGCTTTCTTT.

This clonotype was seen at least ten times. The chain carries TRBV6-1 and TRBJ2-5, with a weak D call TRBD1 (5 bases). Germline-derived CDR1 and CDR2 are MNHNS and SASEGT. V was shortened by 2 bases and J by 3 bases, with 13 bases between the two germline ends. CDR3 length equals 15 residues. CDR3 residues: CASSETQGRKETQYF. CDR3 DNA: TGTGCCAGCAGTGAAACCCAGGGCCGCAAAGAGACCCAGTACTTC.

This clonotype was detected many times. The chain carries TRBV6-2 or TRBV6-3 and TRBJ1-2; D not certain. Germline V gene sequence: CDR1 MNHEY, CDR2 SVGEGT. Deletions cut 3 bases from V and 2 bases from J, with 7 bases between. This CDR3 has 13 residues. The CDR3 reads CASSYGPNYGYTF. The CDR3 nucleotides read TGTGCCAGCAGTTATGGTCCAAACTATGGCTACACCTTC.

This clonotype was seen a few times. The junction departs from the called germline gene at one end, perhaps through a read error. The chain carries TRBV19 and TRBJ1-1, with TRBD1 matching 9 bases. The CDR3 is 17 amino acids. Germline V gene lookup returns CDR1 LNHDA and CDR2 SQIVND (reference sequence). The CDR3 loop reads CAGRTGTGLFMNTEAFF. In nucleotides, the CDR3 is TGTGCCGGTAGGACCGGGACAGGGCTCTTCATGAACACTGAAGCTTTCTTT.

The sample holds many counts of this clonotype. The chain carries TRBV7-8 and TRBJ2-5; 16 bases line up with TRBD2. Losses at the gene ends were 5 bases for V and 5 bases for J; bases not matched to a gene: 5. Germline V lookup: CDR1 SGHVS, CDR2 FQNEAQ. This CDR3 comprises 16 residues. The CDR3 DNA reads TGTGCCAGCAGCCCCCCGGGACTAGCGGGGGGGGAGACCCAGTACTTC. It encodes CASSPPGLAGGETQYF.

At least ten counts were recorded for this clonotype. The V and J genes are TRBV2 and TRBJ2-7, with a weak D call TRBD1 (6 bases). There are 14 residues in the CDR3. In germline, CDR1 is SNHLY, CDR2 FYNNEI. V was trimmed by 7 bases and J by 3 bases, leaving 16 bases between them. CDR3: CASTPTGRGYEQYF. DNA for the CDR3: TGTGCCAGCACGCCAACGGGCAGGGGCTACGAGCAGTACTTC.

Ten or more counts support this clonotype. The genes are TRBV20-1 and TRBJ1-1; 8 bases align to TRBD1. The junction had 13 bases not matched to a gene; V was cut back by 8 bases and J by 11 bases. The CDR3 covers 12 residues. Per germline, CDR1 DFQATT and CDR2 SNEGSKA (reference sequence). The CDR3 here is CSPQRTGHYAFF. In nucleotides, the CDR3 is TGCAGTCCCCAGCGGACAGGGCATTACGCTTTCTTT.

This clonotype appeared many times. The chain has TRBV19 and TRBJ2-7; TRBD2 agrees at 7 bases. The CDR3 is 15 residues long. The V gene's germline CDR1 is LNHDA and CDR2 SQIVND (reference sequence). The trim removed 4 bases at V and 2 bases at J, leaving 8 bases unmatched. Here the CDR3 reads CASSTGPAGAYEQYF. DNA of the CDR3: TGTGCCAGTAGTACGGGGCCGGCGGGGGCCTACGAGCAGTACTTC.

V is TRBV12-3 or TRBV12-4 and J is TRBJ2-5; no definite D call. Trimming pared 3 bases from V and 3 bases from J, leaving 8 bases between. CDR3 length: 13 residues. CDR3 sequence reads: CASSFKRKETQYF. CDR3 bases: TGTGCCAGCAGTTTTAAGCGTAAAGAGACCCAGTACTTC.

This clonotype was detected many times. The rearrangement joins TRBV6-2 or TRBV6-3 to TRBJ2-7; TRBD1 aligns across 10 bases. CDR3 length: 13 residues. Germline assignment: CDR1 MNHEY and CDR2 SVGEGT. V trimming: 7 bases; J trimming: 5 bases; junction bases outside the gene matches: 5. The CDR3 region is CASIGQGVNEQYF. The CDR3, as DNA: TGTGCCAGCATCGGACAGGGGGTCAACGAGCAGTACTTC.

J is TRBJ2-2 and V is TRBV5-1, with D tentatively TRBD2 (5 bases). This CDR3 contains 18 residues. Looked up from germline, CDR1 is SGHRS and CDR2 is YFSETQ. The V end was cut by 0 bases, the J end by 8 bases, with 23 bases between. CDR3 in DNA: TGCGCCAGCAGCTTGGATGACCGGGAAGGCCCCCAGAATGGGGAGCTGTTTTTT. Protein product: CASSLDDREGPQNGELFF. Drawing the rest from reference TRBV5-1 and TRBJ2-2, the complete variable domain is KAGVTQTPRYLIKTRGQQVTLSCSPISGHRSVSWYQQTPGQGLQFLFEYFSETQRNKGNFPGRFSGRQFSNSRSEMNVSTLELGDSALYLCASSLDDREGPQNGELFFGEGSRLTVL.

The chain couples TRBV6-5 to TRBJ1-5; D is possibly TRBD1 (5 bases). The CDR3 has 15 residues. The ends were cut back, 0 bases at V and 7 bases at J, with 13 bases in the middle. Germline-derived CDR1 and CDR2 are MNHEY and SVGAGI. The CDR3 spells CASSYSSQGGQPQHF. DNA of the CDR3: TGTGCCAGCAGTTACTCTTCGCAGGGTGGGCAGCCCCAGCATTTT.